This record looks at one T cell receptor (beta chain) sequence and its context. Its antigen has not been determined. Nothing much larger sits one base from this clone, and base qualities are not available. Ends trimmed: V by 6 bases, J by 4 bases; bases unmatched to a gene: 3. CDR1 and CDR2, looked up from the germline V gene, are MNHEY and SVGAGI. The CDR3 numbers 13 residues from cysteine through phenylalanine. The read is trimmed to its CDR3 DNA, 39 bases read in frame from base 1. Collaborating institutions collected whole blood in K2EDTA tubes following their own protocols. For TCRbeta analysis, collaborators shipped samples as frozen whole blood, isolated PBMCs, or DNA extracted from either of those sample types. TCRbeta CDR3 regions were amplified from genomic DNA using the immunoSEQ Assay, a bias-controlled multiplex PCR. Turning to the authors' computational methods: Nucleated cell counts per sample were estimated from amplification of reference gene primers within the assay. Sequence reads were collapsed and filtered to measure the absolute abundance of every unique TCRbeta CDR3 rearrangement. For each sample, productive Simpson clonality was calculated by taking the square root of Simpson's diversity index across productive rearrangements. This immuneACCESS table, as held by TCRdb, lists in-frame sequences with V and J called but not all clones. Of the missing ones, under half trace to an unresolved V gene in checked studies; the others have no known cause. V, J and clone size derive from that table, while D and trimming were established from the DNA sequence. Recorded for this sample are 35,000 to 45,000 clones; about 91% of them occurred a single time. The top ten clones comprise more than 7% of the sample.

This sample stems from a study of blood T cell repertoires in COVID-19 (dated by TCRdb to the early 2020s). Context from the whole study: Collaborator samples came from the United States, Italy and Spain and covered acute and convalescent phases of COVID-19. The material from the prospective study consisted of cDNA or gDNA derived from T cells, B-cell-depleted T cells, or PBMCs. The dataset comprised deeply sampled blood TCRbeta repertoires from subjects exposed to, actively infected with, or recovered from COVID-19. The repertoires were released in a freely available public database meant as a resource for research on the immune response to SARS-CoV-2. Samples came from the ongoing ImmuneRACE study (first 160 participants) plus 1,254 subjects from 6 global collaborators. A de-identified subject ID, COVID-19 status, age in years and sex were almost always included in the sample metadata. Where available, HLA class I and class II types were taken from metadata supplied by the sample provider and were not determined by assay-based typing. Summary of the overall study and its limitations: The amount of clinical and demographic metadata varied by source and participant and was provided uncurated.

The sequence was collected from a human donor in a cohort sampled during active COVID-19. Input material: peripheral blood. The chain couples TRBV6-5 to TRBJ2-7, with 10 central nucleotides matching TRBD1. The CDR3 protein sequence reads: CASRTGGAYEQYF. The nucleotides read TGTGCCAGCAGGACAGGGGGCGCGTACGAGCAGTACTTC.